The T cell receptor (beta chain) described here comes from a study of blood T cell repertoires in COVID-19. Across the study: Collection of acute and convalescent COVID-19 samples took place in the United States, Italy and Spain. PBMCs, B-cell-depleted T cells, or T cells provided the cDNA or gDNA that made up the material.

TCRdb's copy holds only in-frame clones and misses some; the assay was immunoSEQ multiplex PCR. The repertoire consists of just over 350,000 clones, with roughly nine tenths occurring once and the leading ten covering 2.5% to 3%. Participant age was about 18 to 89 years, and participants resided in roughly 25 US areas. The CDR3 length is 15 residues. Sequenced material: PBMCs or T cells enriched from blood (not recorded which). The rearrangement links TRBV21-1 to TRBJ2-1; the DNA was not used to check the table's D call, TRBD1. TRBV21-1 is designated a pseudogene. This TCR was sampled from a woman in her 30s who had recovered from COVID-19. CDR3 residues: CASSAPGQGVREQFF. For the CDR3, the DNA is TGTGCCAGCAGCGCCCCGGGACAGGGGGTGCGTGAGCAGTTCTTC.